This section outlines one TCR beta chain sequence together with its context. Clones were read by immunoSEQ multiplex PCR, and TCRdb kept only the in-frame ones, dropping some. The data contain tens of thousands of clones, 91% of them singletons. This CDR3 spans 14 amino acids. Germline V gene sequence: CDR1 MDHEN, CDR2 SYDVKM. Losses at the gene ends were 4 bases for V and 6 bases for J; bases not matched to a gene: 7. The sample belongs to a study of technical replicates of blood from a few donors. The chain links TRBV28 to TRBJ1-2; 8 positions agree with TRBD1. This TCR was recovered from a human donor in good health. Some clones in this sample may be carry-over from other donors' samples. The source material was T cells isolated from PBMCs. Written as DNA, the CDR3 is TGTGCCAGCAGTTATGGGGGGGACAGGAATGGCTACACCTTC. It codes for CASSYGGDRNGYTF.